A selection of T cell receptor beta chains follows, all from one sample in a study of blood T cells in healthy people across ages. TCRdb re-called the 5' RACE reads with MiXCR, one entry per CDR3 protein. The sample shows about 1.4 million distinct CDR3 sequences, roughly 64% of them seen only once. The sample consisted of blood. These receptors were collected from a man between 18 and 29 years old in good health. Both conserved end residues are part of each CDR3. D genes are given only for firm matches. Where a row states a size, it is once, few, many or the class of an expanded clone; other rows omit it.

J,size,V,D,DNA,CDR3
TRBJ2-2,-,TRBV20-1,TRBD2,TGCAGTGCCTCGGCCCCGGGACTAGCGGGAGCCGGGGAGCTGTTTTTT,CSASAPGLAGAGELFF
TRBJ2-6,-,TRBV6-5,TRBD1,TGTGCCAGCAGATCGGACAGGGGCCGACTAGACGTCCTGACTTTC,CASRSDRGRLDVLTF
TRBJ1-2,-,TRBV19,-,TGTGCCAGAACCAGACCGTATGGCTACACCTTC,CARTRPYGYTF
TRBJ1-1,-,TRBV3-1,TRBD1,TGTGCCAGCAGCCAAGTAAACAGGGGGGACCCTGAAGCTTTCTTT,CASSQVNRGDPEAFF
TRBJ1-2,-,TRBV20-1,TRBD1,TGCAGTGCTAGTATACAGGGGGCTTTTTGGAGGGGTACTGGCTACACCTTC,CSASIQGAFWRGTGYTF
TRBJ1-1,-,TRBV4-1,-,TGCGCCAGCAGCCAAGGAACCAACTTACAGGGACCCGACACTGAAGCTTTCTTT,CASSQGTNLQGPDTEAFF
TRBJ2-7,-,TRBV18,-,TGTGCCAGCTCCCACACCTGGACGGGGAAAGGCGGTGCATTCTACGAGCAGTACTTC,CASSHTWTGKGGAFYEQYF
TRBJ1-2,few,TRBV7-9,-,TGTGCCAGCAGCTTATTGGGGCTATTAAGCTACACCTTC,CASSLLGLLSYTF
TRBJ1-2,-,TRBV29-1,-,TGCAGCGCCGGCGCAGGGTCTTATGGCTACACCTTC,CSAGAGSYGYTF
TRBJ2-1,-,TRBV29-1,-,TGCAGCGTTGTGGGGGGTTCCTACAATGAGCAGTTCTTC,CSVVGGSYNEQFF
TRBJ1-2,-,TRBV4-3,-,TGCGCCAGCAGCCAAGATCCCAGCCTCACTAACTATGGCTACACCTTC,CASSQDPSLTNYGYTF
TRBJ2-7,-,TRBV15,TRBD2,TGTGCCACCAGCAGAGATTGGGAGGGGAATGAGCAGTACTTC,CATSRDWEGNEQYF
TRBJ2-1,few,TRBV6-2/TRBV6-3,-,TGTGCCAGCAGTTACCGCGACAGCTCCTACAATGAGCAGTTCTTC,CASSYRDSSYNEQFF
TRBJ2-4,-,TRBV20-1,TRBD1,TGCAGTGCTAGAGATGAGGACAGGATAGCCAAAAACATTCAGTACTTC,CSARDEDRIAKNIQYF
TRBJ2-7,-,TRBV27,TRBD1,TGTGCCAGCAGTTCCATCGTGACAGGGGCGTCCGAGCAGTACTTC,CASSSIVTGASEQYF
TRBJ2-1,once,TRBV4-3,TRBD2,TGCGCCAGCAGCCTACTTAGCGGGGGGGCCGGGAACTACAATGAGCAGTTCTTC,CASSLLSGGAGNYNEQFF
TRBJ2-7,-,TRBV7-9,-,TGTGCCAGCACCAAAAGCTCCTACGAGCAGTACTTC,CASTKSSYEQYF
TRBJ2-2,-,TRBV7-2,-,TGTGCCAGCAGCTCCCGGGACAAACACACCGGGGAGCTGTTTTTT,CASSSRDKHTGELFF
TRBJ2-7,-,TRBV20-1,TRBD2,TGCAGTGCTAGAGGGTTGGTCCTAGCGGCTTACGAGCAGTACTTC,CSARGLVLAAYEQYF
TRBJ2-5,-,TRBV27,-,TGTGCCAGCATCACATTTCCCCGGGGCCTGGGAGTGACCCAGTACTTC,CASITFPRGLGVTQYF
TRBJ2-7,-,TRBV20-1,TRBD1,TGCAGTGCTAGAGCGAGTTGGGACAGCTCCTACGAGCAGTACTTC,CSARASWDSSYEQYF
TRBJ2-5,-,TRBV20-1,-,TGCAGTGCTAGTAGAGCGGGAGAGACCCAGTACTTC,CSASRAGETQYF
TRBJ2-7,-,TRBV2,-,TGTGCCAGCAGTGAAGCGGTGTATAGCTTCTCCTACGAGCGGTACTTC,CASSEAVYSFSYERYF
TRBJ1-5,-,TRBV27,-,TGTGCCAGCAGTTCACAGCCTGGCAGCAATCAGCCCCAGCATTTT,CASSSQPGSNQPQHF
TRBJ1-2,once,TRBV10-3,-,TGTGCCATCAGTGAGGGACTGAGTGACTATGGCTACACCTTC,CAISEGLSDYGYTF
TRBJ2-7,-,TRBV7-6,TRBD2,TGTGCCAGCAGCTCGCGGGGGGAAGCCTACGAGCAGTACTTC,CASSSRGEAYEQYF
TRBJ2-6,-,TRBV5-1,TRBD1,TGCGCCAGCAGCTTGGAGGGACAGGGAGCGGGGGCCAACGTCCTGACTTTC,CASSLEGQGAGANVLTF
TRBJ2-4,few,TRBV7-2,TRBD2,TGTGCTAGCAGCTTTTTGACTAGCGGGGGTTTCCTCCAAGCCAAAAACATTCAGTACTTC,CASSFLTSGGFLQAKNIQYF
TRBJ2-4,-,TRBV5-6,-,TGTGCCAGCAGCTTGGCAGGTCTCCCTCAGCTAGCCAAAAACATTCAGTACTTC,CASSLAGLPQLAKNIQYF
TRBJ1-5,-,TRBV7-9,-,TGCGCCAGCAGCCTCCGGGTGGGCAGCAATCAGCCCCAGCATTTT,CASSLRVGSNQPQHF
TRBJ2-5,-,TRBV6-2/TRBV6-3,TRBD1,TGTGCCAGCAGTTATGGGGACAGCCGCCAAGAGACCCAGTACTTC,CASSYGDSRQETQYF
TRBJ2-5,-,TRBV7-2,TRBD1,TGTGCCAGCAGCTTAGTATCGGGACAGAGAATAGAGACCCAGTACTTC,CASSLVSGQRIETQYF
TRBJ2-5,-,TRBV7-9,TRBD1,TGTGCCAGCAGCTCGACTACAGGACAGGCAGAGACCCAGTACTTC,CASSSTTGQAETQYF
TRBJ2-7,-,TRBV7-2,-,TGTGCCAGCAGCTTAGTTCGTTCCGGGTATGGGTCTAGCTCCTACGAGCAGTACTTC,CASSLVRSGYGSSSYEQYF
TRBJ2-1,once,TRBV28,-,TGTGCCACGACGACCGGCTACAATGAGCAGTTCTTC,CATTTGYNEQFF
TRBJ1-3,-,TRBV25-1,-,TGTGCCAGCATCCAGACAGGTAGTGGAAACACCATATATTTT,CASIQTGSGNTIYF
TRBJ1-2,-,TRBV5-1,TRBD1,TGCGCCAGCAGCTTGAGACAGGGGATTTCTGACTACACCTTC,CASSLRQGISDYTF
TRBJ1-4,-,TRBV6-6,-,TGTGCCAGCACCCGGGGGCATGATGGAAAACTGTTTTTT,CASTRGHDGKLFF
TRBJ2-4,-,TRBV20-1,-,TGCAGTGCCCGGGCCGAGACCAAAAACATTCAGTACTTC,CSARAETKNIQYF
TRBJ1-4,-,TRBV19,TRBD1,TGTGCCAGTAATCCGGCGGGACAGAATGGAGAAAAACTGTTTTTT,CASNPAGQNGEKLFF
TRBJ2-1,-,TRBV27,-,TGTGCCAGCAGTCCGTGGCGGGGAAGGTCCTACAATGAGCAGTTCTTC,CASSPWRGRSYNEQFF
TRBJ1-2,-,TRBV29-1,-,TGCAGCGACAGGGATGATGGCTACACCTTC,CSDRDDGYTF
TRBJ1-1,-,TRBV9,-,TGTGCCAGCAGCGTAGTCACTAAAGGGACTGAAGCTTTCTTT,CASSVVTKGTEAFF
TRBJ2-1,-,TRBV7-8,TRBD1,TGTGCCAGCAGACCTCGCCCCGGGACAGGGGTTTACAATGAGCAGTTCTTC,CASRPRPGTGVYNEQFF